The 5 T cell receptor beta chains below were found in one sample sequenced in a study of cytomegalovirus exposure and HLA in healthy donors. 13 Jbeta primers and 60 Vbeta primers were used for the PCR. The method was immunoSEQ multiplex PCR; TCRdb's version includes in-frame clones alone and lacks a portion of them. The sample yields over 150,000 clones, over 65% seen once. The specimen was PBMCs. These receptors were collected from a man aged 30 to 39 in good health and CMV-seronegative.

The genes are TRBV5-1 and TRBJ2-5, with 12 bases aligning to TRBD2. V shed 0 bases, J shed 1 base, and the junction held 4 bases outside the gene matches. The CDR3 has 17 amino acids. Germline V CDR1 and CDR2: SGHRS, YFSETQ. The CDR3 region is CASSLGQLAGGQETQYF. The CDR3 DNA is TGCGCCAGCAGCTTGGGCCAACTAGCGGGGGGCCAAGAGACCCAGTACTTC. The full variable domain, in which reference TRBV5-1 and TRBJ2-5 provide the parts outside the CDR3, is KAGVTQTPRYLIKTRGQQVTLSCSPISGHRSVSWYQQTPGQGLQFLFEYFSETQRNKGNFPGRFSGRQFSNSRSEMNVSTLELGDSALYLCASSLGQLAGGQETQYFGPGTRLLVL.

The chain employs TRBV2 and TRBJ1-4; D not certain. The CDR3 runs 13 residues. The germline V gene encodes CDR1 SNHLY and CDR2 FYNNEI. Trimming left V 2 bases short and J 8 bases short, with 9 bases between. The CDR3 nucleotides read TGTGCCAGCAGTGAAATAGATTCGGAAAAACTGTTTTTT. This translates into CASSEIDSEKLFF.

This clone was picked up a small number of times. The chain employs TRBV19 and TRBJ2-5, with TRBD2 matching over 13 bases. V gave up 6 bases and J gave up 2 bases; unmatched junction bases: 6. Germline V CDR1 and CDR2: LNHDA, SQIVND (reference sequence). This CDR3 is 16 amino acids long. CDR3 protein: CASSPGLAGAQETQYF. The CDR3 DNA follows: TGTGCCAGTAGCCCCGGACTAGCGGGGGCTCAAGAGACCCAGTACTTC.

The chain couples TRBV11-2 to TRBJ1-6, with 9 bases matching TRBD1. V gave up 5 bases and J gave up 0 bases; unmatched junction bases: 5. CDR1 is SGHAT and CDR2 is FQNNGV in the germline V gene. There are 17 residues in the CDR3. The CDR3 DNA is TGTGCCAGCAGCCGGGACAGGGCGAGCTCCTATAATTCACCCCTCCACTTT. Protein product: CASSRDRASSYNSPLHF.

The rearrangement uses TRBV5-4 and TRBJ2-7; D remains unclear. Trimming left V 1 base short and J 0 bases short, with 5 bases between. The CDR3 length is 13 residues. In germline, CDR1 is SGHNT, CDR2 YYREEE (reference sequence). The CDR3 DNA reads TGTGCCAGCAGCTTGCACAACTCCTACGAGCAGTACTTC. This encodes CASSLHNSYEQYF.